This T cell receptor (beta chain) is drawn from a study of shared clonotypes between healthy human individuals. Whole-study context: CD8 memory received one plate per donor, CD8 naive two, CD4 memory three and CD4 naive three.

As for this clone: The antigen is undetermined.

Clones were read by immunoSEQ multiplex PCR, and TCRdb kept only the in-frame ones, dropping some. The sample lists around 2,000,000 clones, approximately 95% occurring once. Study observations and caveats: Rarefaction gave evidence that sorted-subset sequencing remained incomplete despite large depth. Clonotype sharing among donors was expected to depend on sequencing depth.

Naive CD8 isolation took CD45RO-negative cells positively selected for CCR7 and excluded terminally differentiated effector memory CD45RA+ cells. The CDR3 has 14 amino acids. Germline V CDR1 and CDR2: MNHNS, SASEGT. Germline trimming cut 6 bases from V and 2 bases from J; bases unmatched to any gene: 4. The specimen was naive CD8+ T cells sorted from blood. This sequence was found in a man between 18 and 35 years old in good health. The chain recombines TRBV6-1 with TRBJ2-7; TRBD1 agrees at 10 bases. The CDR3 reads CASSRGQGTYEQYF. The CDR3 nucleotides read TGTGCCAGCAGCCGGGGACAGGGGACCTACGAGCAGTACTTC.